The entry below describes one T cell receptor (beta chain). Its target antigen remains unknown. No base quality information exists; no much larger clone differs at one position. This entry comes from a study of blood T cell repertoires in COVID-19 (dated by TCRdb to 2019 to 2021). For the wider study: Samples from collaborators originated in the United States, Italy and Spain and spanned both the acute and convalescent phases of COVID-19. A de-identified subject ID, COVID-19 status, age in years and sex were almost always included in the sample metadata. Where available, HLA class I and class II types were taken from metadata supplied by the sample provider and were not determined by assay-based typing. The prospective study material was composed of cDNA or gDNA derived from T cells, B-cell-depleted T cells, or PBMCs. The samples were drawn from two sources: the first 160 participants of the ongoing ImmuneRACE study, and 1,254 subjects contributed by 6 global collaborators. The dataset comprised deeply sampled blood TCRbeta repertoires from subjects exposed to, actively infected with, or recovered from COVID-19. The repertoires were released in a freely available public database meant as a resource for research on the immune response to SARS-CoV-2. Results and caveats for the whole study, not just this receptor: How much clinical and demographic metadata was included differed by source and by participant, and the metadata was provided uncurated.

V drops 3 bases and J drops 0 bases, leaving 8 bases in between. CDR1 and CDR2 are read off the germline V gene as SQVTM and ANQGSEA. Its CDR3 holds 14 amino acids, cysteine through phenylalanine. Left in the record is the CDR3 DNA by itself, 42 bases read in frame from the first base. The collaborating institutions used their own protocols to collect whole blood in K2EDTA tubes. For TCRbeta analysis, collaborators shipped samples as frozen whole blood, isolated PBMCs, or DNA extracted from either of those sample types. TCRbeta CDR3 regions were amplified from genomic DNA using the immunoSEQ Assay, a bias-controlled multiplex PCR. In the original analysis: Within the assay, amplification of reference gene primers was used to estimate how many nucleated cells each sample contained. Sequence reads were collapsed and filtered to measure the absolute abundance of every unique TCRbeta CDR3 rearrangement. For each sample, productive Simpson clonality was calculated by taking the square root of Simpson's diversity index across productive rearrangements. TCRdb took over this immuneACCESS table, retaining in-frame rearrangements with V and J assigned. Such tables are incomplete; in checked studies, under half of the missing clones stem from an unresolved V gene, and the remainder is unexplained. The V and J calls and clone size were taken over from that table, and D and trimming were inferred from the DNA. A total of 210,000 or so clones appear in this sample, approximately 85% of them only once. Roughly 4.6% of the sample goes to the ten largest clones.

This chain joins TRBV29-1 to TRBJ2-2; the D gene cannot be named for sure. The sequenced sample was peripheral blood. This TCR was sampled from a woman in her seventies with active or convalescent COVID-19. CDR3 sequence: CSVEKPPNTGELFF. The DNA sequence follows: TGCAGCGTTGAGAAGCCCCCGAACACCGGGGAGCTGTTTTTT.